The clone carrying this TCR beta chain was seen a few times. The antigen is not known. The data stem from a study of CD8 T cells in ankylosing spondylitis. Findings of the study overall: About 8 highly homologous variants formed a TCR beta motif that appeared characteristic of ankylosing spondylitis blood. Disease-linked clones, CD8+, were relatively rare in peripheral blood.

V shed 6 bases, J shed 4 bases, and the junction held 9 bases outside the gene matches. Germline CDR1 is DFQATT and CDR2 is SNEGSKA (reference sequence). The CDR3 covers 14 residues. TCR beta libraries were made by quantitative 5'-RACE with molecular barcodes. TCRdb itself ran the 5' RACE reads through MiXCR, one entry per CDR3 protein. The table has hundreds of thousands of distinct CDR3 sequences, about 11% seen once; the top ten hold under 0.6%. Sequenced material: blood, either unsorted or a sorted T cell fraction (not recorded which). This sequence was found in a male donor with ankylosing spondylitis. V is TRBV20-1 and J is TRBJ2-1; 7 positions match TRBD2. The CDR3 nucleotides read TGCAGTGCCGGCCCGAATAGCGGGTACAATGAGCAGTTCTTC. Residues: CSAGPNSGYNEQFF.